The next 27 T cell receptor beta chains were all read from a single sample in a study of regulatory T cells in long-lasting Graves disease. Building of the TCR beta libraries involved iRepertoire HTBI primers and Arm-PCR of CDR3 regions. In TCRdb, the multiplex PCR reads were re-called with MiXCR into one record per CDR3 protein. The sample carries about 470,000 distinct CDR3 sequences, about 15% recorded once. Specified time point: newly diagnosed GD, antithyroid drugs for less than 3 months. PBMC-extracted RNA yielded the TCR library. This sample also appeared in a second study, on T cells in Graves' hyperthyroidism and ophthalmopathy.

Sequenced material: peripheral blood mononuclear cells (PBMCs), taken at new diagnosis, from a patient treated with antithyroid drugs. Receptor source: a woman aged 30 to 39 with Graves disease.

V gene TRBV9 combines with J gene TRBJ2-7; D is unclear. V was shortened by 1 base and J by 3 bases, with 8 bases between the two germline ends. The CDR3 has 13 residues. In germline, CDR1 is SGDLS, CDR2 YYNGEE. The CDR3 region has the DNA TGTGCCAGCAGCGTATCCGGGCTCTACGAGCAGTACTTC. This encodes CASSVSGLYEQYF.

This clonotype was seen repeatedly, ten times or more. The chain has TRBV5-6 and TRBJ2-1; 8 bases fit TRBD2. Germline CDR1 SGHDT, CDR2 YYEEEE. Trimming at V came to 7 bases and at J to 7 bases, leaving 19 bases not matched to a gene. This CDR3 spans 17 amino acids. The CDR3: CASSSRGLGLADNEQFF. In nucleotides, the CDR3 is TGTGCCAGCTCGTCCAGGGGACTAGGGCTAGCGGATAATGAGCAGTTCTTC. Complete variable domain (other parts from reference TRBV5-6 and TRBJ2-1): DAGVTQSPTHLIKTRGQQVTLRCSPKSGHDTVSWYQQALGQGPQFIFQYYEEEERQRGNFPDRFSGHQFPNYSSELNVNALLLGDSALYLCASSSRGLGLADNEQFFGPGTRLTVL.

This clonotype has at least ten counts. The genes are TRBV30 and TRBJ2-7, with D unresolved. Trimming took 6 bases from V and 2 from J, leaving 17 bases between them. The CDR3 is 14 amino acids. CDR1 is GTSNPN, CDR2 SVGIG, per germline (reference sequence). Written as DNA, the CDR3 is TGTGCCTGCACTGTCAGGACCAAGCCCTACGAGCAGTACTTC. It encodes CACTVRTKPYEQYF.

This clonotype was observed many times. This chain joins TRBV6-5 and TRBJ2-2; weak D call: TRBD2 (6 bases). V gave up 2 bases and J gave up 4 bases, with 11 bases separating them. The CDR3 contains 15 residues. Germline CDR1 and CDR2: MNHEY and SVGAGI. CDR3 sequence (DNA): TGTGCCAGCAGTTACCGCCTTAGCGGCACCGGGGAGCTGTTTTTT. Translating gives CASSYRLSGTGELFF.

The V gene is TRBV10-2, the J gene TRBJ2-1; D ambiguous. The CDR3 is made up of 14 amino acids. V was shortened by 6 bases and J by 1 base, with 10 bases between the two germline ends. CDR1 is WSHSY and CDR2 is SAAADI in the germline V gene. CDR3 nucleotides: TGCGCCAGCAGAGGATGGTTTTCCTACAATGAGCAGTTCTTC. It yields the protein CASRGWFSYNEQFF.

This clonotype was seen only a few times. CDR3 in amino acids: CASSHRQVAAGNTIYF. For the CDR3, the DNA is TGCGCCAGCAGCCACCGACAGGTAGCAGCTGGAAACACCATATATTTT. The rearrangement links TRBV4-1 to TRBJ1-3, with D perhaps matching TRBD1 (6 bases). The germline CDR1 and CDR2 sequences are MGHRA and YSYEKL. V lost 3 bases and J 2 bases, leaving 14 bases between the germline ends. CDR3 length: 16 residues.

In this sample, this clonotype turned up many times. The CDR3 sequence: CATSRDGIYGYTF. CDR3 DNA: TGTGCCACCAGCAGAGATGGGATCTATGGCTACACCTTC. The chain joins TRBV15 to TRBJ1-2, with D unclear. Trimming took 0 bases from V and 4 from J, leaving 6 bases between them. Per germline, CDR1 LNHNV and CDR2 YYDKDF (reference sequence). The CDR3 covers 13 residues.

This clonotype was seen ten or more times. DNA for the CDR3: TGCAGTGCAAAACACGGGATTCTGAGCGATACGCAGTATTTT. It is translated as CSAKHGILSDTQYF. This chain joins TRBV20-1 and TRBJ2-3, with D tentatively TRBD2 (5 bases). V lost 6 bases and J 6 bases, leaving 19 bases between the germline ends. CDR1 is DFQATT and CDR2 is SNEGSKA in the germline V gene (reference sequence). This CDR3 spans 14 amino acids.

V is TRBV6-1 and J is TRBJ1-5; D might be TRBD1 (6 bases). This CDR3 has 17 amino acids. The germline V gene encodes CDR1 MNHNS and CDR2 SASEGT. V was trimmed by 2 bases and J by 2 bases, leaving 16 bases between them. CDR3 in amino acids: CASSEQAGAVGNQPQHF. The CDR3 DNA follows: TGTGCCAGCAGTGAACAGGCAGGGGCTGTAGGCAATCAGCCCCAGCATTTT.

This clonotype has a count of ten or more. The chain is built from TRBV4-1 and TRBJ1-1; 9 bases are shared with TRBD1. CDR3 length: 15 residues. The J segment lost 10 bases and the V segment lost 0 bases, leaving 9 bases of the junction unmatched. Germline V gives CDR1 MGHRA, CDR2 YSYEKL. CDR3 bases: TGCGCCAGCAGCCAAGATTCGGGACAGGGCGTTCGAGCTTTCTTT. This translates into CASSQDSGQGVRAFF.

This clonotype was counted between two and nine times. The rearrangement joins TRBV2 to TRBJ2-5; no reliable D call. Trimming stripped 2 bases from V and 4 bases from J, with 11 bases between. The CDR3 sequence is 14 residues long. From germline, CDR1 is SNHLY and CDR2 FYNNEI. The CDR3 coding sequence is TGTGCCAGCAGTGAAAGCGTCTATTTAGAGACCCAGTACTTC. Translating gives CASSESVYLETQYF.

This clonotype was counted ten times or more. The chain recombines TRBV6-1 with TRBJ1-2; 7 bases are a match to TRBD1. CDR3 size: 14 residues. Germline values: CDR1 MNHNS, CDR2 SASEGT. V dropped 3 bases and J dropped 2; count of bases not matched to a gene: 3. The CDR3 here is CASSDQQGNYGYTF. The CDR3 DNA follows: TGTGCCAGCAGTGATCAACAGGGGAACTATGGCTACACCTTC.

The rearrangement joins TRBV7-3 to TRBJ1-6; 7 bases fit TRBD1. The V gene's germline CDR1 is SGHTA and CDR2 FQGTGA. V lost 1 base and J lost 7; bases outside the gene matches: 4. There are 15 residues in the CDR3. The CDR3 loop reads CASSLMGTENSPLHF. CDR3 coding DNA: TGTGCCAGCAGCTTAATGGGGACAGAGAATTCACCCCTCCACTTT.

This chain links TRBV5-1 with TRBJ2-2; D gene unclear. The germline V gene has CDR1 SGHRS and CDR2 YFSETQ. V was trimmed by 5 bases and J by 5 bases, leaving 13 bases between them. The CDR3 is made up of 14 amino acids. Here the CDR3 DNA reads TGCGCCAGCAGAAGTGGGCCTAAAACCGGGGAGCTGTTTTTT. Protein product: CASRSGPKTGELFF.

Details on this clonotype: This likely traces to a read error, being one base from a far larger clone. This chain uses TRBV12-3 or TRBV12-4 with TRBJ2-1; 8 bases fit TRBD2. The J segment lost 10 bases and the V segment lost 5 bases, leaving 16 bases of the junction unmatched. CDR3 length: 16 residues. CDR3: CASSPERGYDSYEQFF. The CDR3 DNA sequence: TGTGCCAGCAGTCCCGAGCGGGGGTACGATTCCTACGAGCAGTTCTTC.

This clonotype appeared a few times. This could be a read error, since a much larger clone is one nucleotide away. This rearrangement joins TRBV2 to TRBJ1-1; TRBD1 might be the D (6 bases). Deletions cut 4 bases from V and 6 bases from J, with 15 bases between. Germline assignment: CDR1 SNHLY and CDR2 FYNNEI. This CDR3 is built from 14 residues. The CDR3 bases are TGTGCCAGCAGTGGCGGGGGCACAAGACCTGAAGCTTTCTTT. Amino acid sequence: CASSGGGTRPEAFF.

Ten or more counts support this clonotype. CDR3 nucleotide sequence: TGTGCCAGCAGTGACAGTGGGGATAATTCACCCCTCCACTTT. It encodes CASSDSGDNSPLHF. The genes are TRBV9 and TRBJ1-6; possibly TRBD1 for D (5 bases). The germline V and J ends were trimmed by 5 bases and 5 bases, with 11 bases remaining between them. The germline CDR1 and CDR2 sequences are SGDLS and YYNGEE. The CDR3 runs 14 residues.

In this sample, this clonotype turned up many times. CDR3 nucleotide sequence: TGTGCCAGCAGCTCAAGCCCGACAGATACGCAGTATTTT. Translating it yields CASSSSPTDTQYF. This chain joins TRBV11-2 and TRBJ2-3; D gene uncertain. Germline loops: CDR1 SGHAT, CDR2 FQNNGV. With 4 bases removed from V and 3 bases from J, the gap between germline ends came to 8 bases. The CDR3 extends over 13 amino acids.

The V call is TRBV12-3 or TRBV12-4, the J call TRBJ2-2, with 12 bases lining up with TRBD2. The V gene end was trimmed by 2 bases and the J gene end by 5 bases; junction bases not matched to a gene: 9. This CDR3 region has 18 residues. CDR3 in amino acids: CASSLYASGRAGTGELFF. CDR3 bases: TGTGCCAGCAGTTTATACGCTAGCGGGAGGGCCGGGACCGGGGAGCTGTTTTTT.

The chain is built from TRBV24-1 and TRBJ2-5, with TRBD2 matching 9 bases. The germline V gene has CDR1 KGHDR and CDR2 SFDVKD. CDR3 length equals 14 residues. J gave up 4 bases and V 4 bases, and 3 bases lay outside the gene matches. The CDR3 DNA reads TGTGCCACCAGTGAAGCGGGAGGAGGAGAGACCCAGTACTTC. Translation: CATSEAGGGETQYF.

This clonotype was seen ten or more times. The chain recombines TRBV20-1 with TRBJ2-3; either TRBD1 or TRBD2 may fit D (5 bases each). Looked up from germline, CDR1 is DFQATT and CDR2 is SNEGSKA (reference sequence). V was pared by 5 bases and J by 0 bases, with 12 bases between. This CDR3 comprises 14 residues. The CDR3 here is CSAGGRSSTDTQYF. In DNA form, the CDR3 reads TGCAGTGCTGGGGGACGTTCTAGCACAGATACGCAGTATTTT.

This chain connects TRBV5-6 to TRBJ2-1; D not certain. CDR1 is SGHDT, CDR2 YYEEEE, per germline. The V gene lost 2 bases and the J gene lost 2 bases, with 11 bases spanning the gap. The CDR3 spans 15 residues. The CDR3 loop reads CASSFDKYPYNEQFF. CDR3 bases: TGTGCCAGCAGCTTTGACAAGTACCCCTACAATGAGCAGTTCTTC.

The J gene is TRBJ1-1, the V gene TRBV29-1, with 9 bases lining up with TRBD1. This CDR3 contains 14 residues. Per germline, CDR1 SQVTM and CDR2 ANQGSEA. V lost 5 bases and J lost 3; bases outside the gene matches: 7. In DNA, the CDR3 is TGCAGCGTTAACCCGACAGGGGGGTACACTGAAGCTTTCTTT. This translates into CSVNPTGGYTEAFF.

A few counts support this clonotype. This chain links TRBV7-3 with TRBJ1-1; TRBD1 agrees at 8 bases. The germline V gene encodes CDR1 SGHTA and CDR2 FQGTGA. This CDR3 is built from 13 residues. The V segment lost 0 bases and the J segment 8 bases; nucleotides outside the gene matches: 2. CDR3 DNA sequence: TGTGCCAGCAGCTTAACGGGGGACAGGGAAGCTTTCTTT. It translates to CASSLTGDREAFF.

With respect to this clonotype: This may arise from a read error, as a much more abundant clone is one base away. The CDR3 sequence is CASGRTSGRGGEQYF. In DNA, the CDR3 is TGTGCCAGCGGTAGGACTAGCGGGAGAGGAGGGGAGCAGTACTTC. The chain uses TRBV2 and TRBJ2-7, with TRBD2 matching over 13 bases. CDR1 SNHLY and CDR2 FYNNEI come from the germline V gene. This CDR3 has 15 amino acids. V trimming: 8 bases; J trimming: 7 bases; junction bases outside the gene matches: 11.

This clonotype was detected ten times or more. V is TRBV7-9 and J is TRBJ2-3, with TRBD1 matching 11 bases. This CDR3 contains 17 residues. Germline V lookup: CDR1 SEHNR, CDR2 FQNEAQ (reference sequence). V lost 5 bases to trimming and J lost 6 bases; unmatched junction nucleotides: 13. Here the CDR3 reads CASSARTGGVNRDTQYF. The CDR3 DNA reads TGTGCCAGCAGCGCCCGGACAGGGGGCGTCAATCGTGATACGCAGTATTTT.

At least ten counts were recorded for this clonotype. The rearrangement uses TRBV20-1 and TRBJ2-7; 9 bases align to TRBD2. The V gene end was trimmed by 4 bases and the J gene end by 1 base; junction bases not matched to a gene: 8. CDR3 size: 15 residues. CDR1 DFQATT and CDR2 SNEGSKA come from the germline V gene (reference sequence). CDR3 loop: CSATPGLAASYEQYF. DNA of the CDR3: TGCAGTGCTACCCCGGGACTAGCCGCGTCCTACGAGCAGTACTTC.